Sequencing of this TCR beta chain was carried out in a study of T-cell reconstitution after alpha-beta-depleted transplantation in children. Study-wide results and caveats: The authors attributed T-cell counts and diversity one year after transplant mostly to newly produced T cells. Several hundred expanded graft clones reportedly supplied alpha-beta T cells about two months after transplant.

Note on this clonotype: What it recognizes is unknown. A clone one base away is much larger, so this may be a read error.

The length of the CDR3 is 17 residues. CDR1 is SGHRS and CDR2 is YFSETQ in the germline V gene. V lost 1 base and J lost 0; bases outside the gene matches: 6. TCRbeta library construction was performed incorporating unique molecular identifiers. TCRdb reprocessed the PCR reads via MiXCR and lists one record per CDR3 protein. The data contain about 210,000 distinct CDR3 sequences, approximately 17% of them singletons. The TCR comes from a male patient between 2 and 10 years old who had a stem cell transplant for acute lymphoblastic leukemia, so the T cells may come from the graft donor. This material consisted of PBMCs, mostly from graft donor cells, taken 360 days after TCRalphabeta/CD19-depleted stem cell transplant. The chain uses TRBV5-1 and TRBJ2-4, with 8 nucleotides matching TRBD1. The CDR3 sequence is CASSLRTGRLAKNIQYF. In DNA form, the CDR3 reads TGCGCCAGCAGCTTGAGGACAGGGCGGCTAGCCAAAAACATTCAGTACTTC. Drawing the rest from reference TRBV5-1 and TRBJ2-4, the complete variable domain is KAGVTQTPRYLIKTRGQQVTLSCSPISGHRSVSWYQQTPGQGLQFLFEYFSETQRNKGNFPGRFSGRQFSNSRSEMNVSTLELGDSALYLCASSLRTGRLAKNIQYFGAGTRLSVL.